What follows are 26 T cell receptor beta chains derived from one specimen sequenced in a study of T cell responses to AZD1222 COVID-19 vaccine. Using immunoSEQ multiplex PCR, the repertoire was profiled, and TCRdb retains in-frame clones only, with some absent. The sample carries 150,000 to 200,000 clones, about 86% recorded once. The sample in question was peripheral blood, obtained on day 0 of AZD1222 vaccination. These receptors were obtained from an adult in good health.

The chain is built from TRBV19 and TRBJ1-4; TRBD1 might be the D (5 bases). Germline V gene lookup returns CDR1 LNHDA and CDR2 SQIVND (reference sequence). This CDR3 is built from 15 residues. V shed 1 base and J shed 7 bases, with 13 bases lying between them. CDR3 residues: CASSIAGESSEKLFF. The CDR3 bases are TGTGCCAGTAGTATAGCGGGGGAGAGTAGTGAAAAACTGTTTTTT.

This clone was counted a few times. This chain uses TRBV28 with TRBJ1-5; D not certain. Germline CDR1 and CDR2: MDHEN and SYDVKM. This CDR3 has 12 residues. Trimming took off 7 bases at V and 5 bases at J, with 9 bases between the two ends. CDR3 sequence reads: CASTIPDQPQHF. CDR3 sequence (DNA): TGTGCCAGCACCATACCCGATCAGCCCCAGCATTTT.

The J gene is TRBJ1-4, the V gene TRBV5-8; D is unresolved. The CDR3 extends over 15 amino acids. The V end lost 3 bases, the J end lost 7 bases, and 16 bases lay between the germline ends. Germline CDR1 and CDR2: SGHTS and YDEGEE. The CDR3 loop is CASSSLDREIEKLFF. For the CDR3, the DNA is TGTGCCAGCAGCTCTTTGGACCGGGAGATTGAAAAACTGTTTTTT.

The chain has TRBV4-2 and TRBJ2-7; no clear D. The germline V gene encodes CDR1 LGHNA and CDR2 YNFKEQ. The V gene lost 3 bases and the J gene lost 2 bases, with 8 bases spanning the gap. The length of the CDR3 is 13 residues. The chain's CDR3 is CASSHGLTYEQYF. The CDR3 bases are TGTGCCAGCAGCCATGGCCTTACCTACGAGCAGTACTTC.

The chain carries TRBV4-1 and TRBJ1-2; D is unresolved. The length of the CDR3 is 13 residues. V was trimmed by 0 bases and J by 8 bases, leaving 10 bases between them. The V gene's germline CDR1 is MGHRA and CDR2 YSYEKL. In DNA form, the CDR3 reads TGCGCCAGCAGCCAAGATCTAATGGGGGGCTACACCTTC. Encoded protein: CASSQDLMGGYTF.

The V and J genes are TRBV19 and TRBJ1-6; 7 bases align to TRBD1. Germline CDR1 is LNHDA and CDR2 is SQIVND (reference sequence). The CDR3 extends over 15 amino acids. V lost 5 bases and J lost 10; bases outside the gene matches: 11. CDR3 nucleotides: TGTGCCAGTAGTGTCCGACAGGGTCTAGGCTCACCCCTCCACTTT. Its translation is CASSVRQGLGSPLHF.

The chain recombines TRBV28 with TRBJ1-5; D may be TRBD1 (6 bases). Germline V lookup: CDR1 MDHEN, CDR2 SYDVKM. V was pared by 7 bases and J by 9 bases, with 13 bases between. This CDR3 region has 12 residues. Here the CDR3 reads CASIGGGRPQHF. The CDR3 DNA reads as TGTGCCAGCATAGGGGGGGGACGGCCCCAGCATTTT.

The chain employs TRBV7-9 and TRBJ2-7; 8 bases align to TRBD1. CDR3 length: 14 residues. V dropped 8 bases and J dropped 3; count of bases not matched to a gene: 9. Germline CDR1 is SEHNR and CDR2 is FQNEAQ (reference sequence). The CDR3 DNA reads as TGTGCCAGCCGCGGGGCAGGGGGCCTCTACGAGCAGTACTTC. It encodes CASRGAGGLYEQYF.

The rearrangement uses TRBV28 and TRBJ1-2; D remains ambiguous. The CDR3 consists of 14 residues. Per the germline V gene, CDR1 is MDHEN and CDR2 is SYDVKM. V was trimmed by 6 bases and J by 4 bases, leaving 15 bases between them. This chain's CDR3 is CASRTGIIVYGYTF. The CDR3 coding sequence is TGTGCCAGCAGGACGGGAATCATCGTCTATGGCTACACCTTC.

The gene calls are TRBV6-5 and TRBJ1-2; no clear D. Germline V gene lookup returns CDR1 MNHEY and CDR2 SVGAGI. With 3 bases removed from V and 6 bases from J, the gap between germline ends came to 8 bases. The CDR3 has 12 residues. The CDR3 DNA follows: TGTGCCAGCAGTTATTGGGGAGATGGCTACACCTTC. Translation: CASSYWGDGYTF.

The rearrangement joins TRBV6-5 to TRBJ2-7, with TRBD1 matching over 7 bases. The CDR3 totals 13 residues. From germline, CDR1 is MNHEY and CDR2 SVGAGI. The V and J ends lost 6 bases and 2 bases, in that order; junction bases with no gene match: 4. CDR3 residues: CASSPTGAYEQYF. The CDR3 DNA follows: TGTGCCAGCAGCCCCACAGGGGCCTACGAGCAGTACTTC.

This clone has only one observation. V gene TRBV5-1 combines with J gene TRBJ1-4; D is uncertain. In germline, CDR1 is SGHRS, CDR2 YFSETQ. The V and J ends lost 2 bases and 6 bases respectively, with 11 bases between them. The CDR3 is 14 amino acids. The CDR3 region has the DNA TGCGCCAGCAGCTTAGGGATTGGAGATGAAAAACTGTTTTTT. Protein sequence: CASSLGIGDEKLFF.

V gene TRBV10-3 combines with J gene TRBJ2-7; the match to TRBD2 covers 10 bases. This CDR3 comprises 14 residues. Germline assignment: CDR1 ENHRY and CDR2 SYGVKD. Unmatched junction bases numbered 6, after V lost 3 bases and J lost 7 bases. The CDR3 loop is CAISDSGGAREQYF. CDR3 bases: TGTGCCATCAGTGACAGCGGGGGGGCACGGGAGCAGTACTTC.

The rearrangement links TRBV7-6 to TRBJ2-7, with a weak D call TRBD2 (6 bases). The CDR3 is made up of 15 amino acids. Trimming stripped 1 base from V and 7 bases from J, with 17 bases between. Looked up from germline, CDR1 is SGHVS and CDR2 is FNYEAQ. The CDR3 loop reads CASSLEAGLREEQYF. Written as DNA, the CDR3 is TGTGCCAGCAGCTTAGAGGCAGGCCTACGGGAGGAGCAGTACTTC.

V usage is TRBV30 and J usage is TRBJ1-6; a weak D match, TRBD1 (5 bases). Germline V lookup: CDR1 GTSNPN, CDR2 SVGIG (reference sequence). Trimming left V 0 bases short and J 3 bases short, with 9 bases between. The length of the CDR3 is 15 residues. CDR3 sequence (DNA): TGTGCCTGGAGTGTAACCGGGGGCTATAATTCACCCCTCCACTTT. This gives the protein CAWSVTGGYNSPLHF.

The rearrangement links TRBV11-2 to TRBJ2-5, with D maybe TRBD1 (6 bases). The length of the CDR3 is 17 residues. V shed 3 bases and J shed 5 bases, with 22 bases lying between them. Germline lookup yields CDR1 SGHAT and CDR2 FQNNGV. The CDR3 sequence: CASSFRFRAGAKETQYF. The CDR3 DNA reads TGTGCCAGCAGCTTCCGGTTTAGGGCAGGGGCTAAGGAGACCCAGTACTTC.

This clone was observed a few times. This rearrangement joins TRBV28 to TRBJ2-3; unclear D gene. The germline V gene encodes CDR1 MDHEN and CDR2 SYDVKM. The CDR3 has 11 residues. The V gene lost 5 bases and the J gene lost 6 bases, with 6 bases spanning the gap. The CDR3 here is CASSIGDTQYF. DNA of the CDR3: TGTGCCAGCAGTATAGGGGATACGCAGTATTTT.

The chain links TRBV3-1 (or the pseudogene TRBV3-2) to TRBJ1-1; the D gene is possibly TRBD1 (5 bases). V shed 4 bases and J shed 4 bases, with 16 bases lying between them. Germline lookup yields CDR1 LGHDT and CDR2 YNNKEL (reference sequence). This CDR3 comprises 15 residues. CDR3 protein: CASSPPGTGRTEAFF. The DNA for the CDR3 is TGTGCCAGCAGCCCCCCCGGGACCGGGCGCACTGAAGCTTTCTTT.

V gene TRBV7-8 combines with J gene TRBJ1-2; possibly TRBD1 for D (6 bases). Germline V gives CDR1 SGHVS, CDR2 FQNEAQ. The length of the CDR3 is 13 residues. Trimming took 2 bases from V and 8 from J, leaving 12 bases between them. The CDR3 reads CASSLNVGAGYTF. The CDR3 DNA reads TGTGCCAGCAGCTTAAATGTGGGGGCCGGCTACACCTTC.

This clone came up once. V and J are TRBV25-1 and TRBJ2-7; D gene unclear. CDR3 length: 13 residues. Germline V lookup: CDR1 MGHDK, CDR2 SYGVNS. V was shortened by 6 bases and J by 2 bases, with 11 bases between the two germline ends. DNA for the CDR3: TGTGCCAGCAGAAGGAACGGACCCTACGAGCAGTACTTC. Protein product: CASRRNGPYEQYF.

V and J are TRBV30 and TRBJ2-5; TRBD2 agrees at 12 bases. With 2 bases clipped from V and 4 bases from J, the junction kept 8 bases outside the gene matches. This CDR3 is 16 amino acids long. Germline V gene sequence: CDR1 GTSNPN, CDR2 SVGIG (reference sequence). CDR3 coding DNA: TGTGCCTGGAGTATGACTAGCGGGGGCGTTGCAGAGACCCAGTACTTC. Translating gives CAWSMTSGGVAETQYF. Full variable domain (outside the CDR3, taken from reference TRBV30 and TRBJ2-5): SQTIHQWPATLVQPVGSPLSLECTVEGTSNPNLYWYRQAAGRGLQLLFYSVGIGQISSEVPQNLSASRPQDRQFILSSKKLLLSDSGFYLCAWSMTSGGVAETQYFGPGTRLLVL.

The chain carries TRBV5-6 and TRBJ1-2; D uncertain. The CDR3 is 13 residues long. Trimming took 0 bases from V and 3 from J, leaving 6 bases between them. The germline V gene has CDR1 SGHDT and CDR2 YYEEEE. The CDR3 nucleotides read TGTGCCAGCAGCTTGGGTGGCCACTATGGCTACACCTTC. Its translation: CASSLGGHYGYTF.

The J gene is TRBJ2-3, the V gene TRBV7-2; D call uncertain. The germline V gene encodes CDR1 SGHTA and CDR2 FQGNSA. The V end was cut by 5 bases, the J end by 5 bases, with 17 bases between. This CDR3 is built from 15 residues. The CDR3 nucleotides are TGTGCCAGCAGCCCGAGGAGTGGAGCTAGAGATACGCAGTATTTT. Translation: CASSPRSGARDTQYF.

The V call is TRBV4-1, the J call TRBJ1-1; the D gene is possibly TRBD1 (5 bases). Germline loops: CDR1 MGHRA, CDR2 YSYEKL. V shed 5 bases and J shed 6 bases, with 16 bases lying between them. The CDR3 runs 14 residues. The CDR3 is CASSKSGGRAEAFF. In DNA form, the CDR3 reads TGCGCCAGCAGCAAAAGTGGGGGTAGGGCTGAAGCTTTCTTT.

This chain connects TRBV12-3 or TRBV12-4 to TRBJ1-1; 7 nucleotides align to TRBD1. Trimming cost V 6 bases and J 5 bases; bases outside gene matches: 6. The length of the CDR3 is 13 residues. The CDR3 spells CASSQTGKTEAFF. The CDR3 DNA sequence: TGTGCCAGCAGCCAGACAGGGAAGACTGAAGCTTTCTTT.

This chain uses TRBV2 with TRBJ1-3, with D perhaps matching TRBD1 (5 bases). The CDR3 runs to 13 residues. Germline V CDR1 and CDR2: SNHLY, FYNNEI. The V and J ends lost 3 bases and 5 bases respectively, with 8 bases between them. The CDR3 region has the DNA TGTGCCAGCAGTGAGGGGGTGAGAAACACCATATATTTT. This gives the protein CASSEGVRNTIYF.